This TCR beta chain was found in a study of T cells after yellow fever vaccination (dated by TCRdb to the late 2010s). Some background on the complete study: The SMART-Seq v4 Ultra Low Input RNA kit was used to prepare libraries from fractions with low cell numbers. To follow T-cell clones before and after both primary and booster YFV17D yellow fever vaccination, bulk TCR alpha and beta repertoires underwent longitudinal sequencing. Two healthy male donors, one aged 18 to 29 and one aged 30 to 40 years, were included in the cohort. Blood was drawn at multiple timepoints before and after primary and secondary immunization, with bulk PBMC replicates and cell subsets isolated. The investigation overall reported the following: Computational filtering was needed because FACS-sorted repertoires could contain abundant contaminating clonotypes from the bulk population. Because only a couple of donors were included in the study, the extent to which the findings can be generalized is limited. Most clones expanded after primary vaccination were re-detected after the booster (about 96% of CD4 and roughly 85% of CD8), suggesting broad memory maintenance. A small share of clonotypes occurred in both CD4 and CD8 compartments, likely arising from convergent recombination. The secondary T-cell response was weaker than the primary response but faster, peaking on day 5 instead of day 15.

According to the germline V gene (reference sequence), CDR1 reads DFQATT and CDR2 reads SNEGSKA. CDR3 length: 15 amino acids, cysteine to phenylalanine. The sequence is cut down to CDR3 DNA, 45 bases in frame from base 1. The V and J ends are trimmed by 0 bases and 5 bases, leaving 15 bases between them. Worth noting for this clonotype: This clone's antigen is unknown. No much larger clone is present one base from it, and per-base qualities are unavailable.

Sequencing used an Illumina NovaSeq 6000. TCR cDNA was synthesized by 5'RACE template switching, through which a universal primer site and unique molecular identifiers were introduced. cDNA synthesis was primed from both the TCR alpha and TCR beta constant segments. Library amplification involved two PCR steps, and the second step added sample barcodes and sequencing adapters. Sequencing of libraries was done on Illumina HiSeq 2500 (2x100 bp) or NovaSeq (2x150 bp). In the original analysis: Demultiplexing of reads and collapsing into UMI consensus sequences were performed with MIGEC, and V(D)J alignment was carried out with MiXCR. Vaccine-responding clonotypes were identified with edgeR using replicate PBMC samples, with FDR below 0.01 and a log2 fold change above 5 up to day 15 being required. CD4 or CD8 identity was assigned to each bulk clonotype according to whether the clonotype was present at higher abundance in the sequenced CD4 repertoire or the sequenced CD8 repertoire. TCRdb applied fastp at Q25 and MiXCR to the public reads, then kept only in-frame beta chains. Merged by CDR3 protein, the rows form single entries marked with the most common genes and DNA. These V and J calls originate from TCRdb's pipeline instead of the authors' own analysis. The sample table holds under 250,000 distinct CDR3 sequences, of which roughly 3% were seen once. In total, the top ten clones hold around 3.3% of the sample.

The treatment or condition label corresponds to: live attenuated yellow fever vaccine strain. A standard Ficoll-Paque protocol was used to isolate PBMCs from peripheral blood. Dynabeads CD4 and CD8 positive selection kits were used to isolate CD4 and CD8 T-cell fractions. TriZol was used to extract RNA from bulk PBMCs, from CD4 and CD8 fractions, and from dextramer-positive and dextramer-negative fractions. Recombination connected TRBV20-1 to TRBJ2-3; possibly the D gene is TRBD1, per 6 matching bases. This TCR came from a man between 18 and 29 years old who received the YFV17D yellow fever vaccine. Specimen: CD4+ T cells sorted from PBMCs, collected 10 days after the yellow fever booster vaccination. The CDR3 region reads CSARDAGARGDTQYF. Here is the DNA: TGCAGTGCTAGAGACGCAGGGGCCCGGGGAGATACGCAGTATTTT.